The clone carrying this T cell receptor beta chain was observed once. This CDR3 region has 15 residues. CDR1 and CDR2 from the germline V gene are MNHEY and SVGAGI. The V gene lost 5 bases and the J gene lost 2 bases, with 16 bases spanning the gap. This sample is drawn from a study of OX40 agonist ivuxolimab in advanced cancers. The data were produced by immunoSEQ multiplex PCR, yet TCRdb's version contains in-frame clones alone and is incomplete. The sample consists of about 80,000 clones, less than 90% of them appearing once. Sequencing used CD4+ or CD8+ T cells sorted from blood, obtained in a trial of the OX40 agonist ivuxolimab. The V call is TRBV6-5, the J call TRBJ2-7; no clear D. This TCR came from an adult with an advanced solid tumor such as melanoma, head and neck, liver or kidney cancer. This chain's CDR3 is CASSAAAAAAYEQYF. The CDR3 DNA is TGTGCCAGCAGTGCCGCCGCGGCGGCTGCCTACGAGCAGTACTTC.